The 8 T cell receptor beta chains below come from one sample, sequenced in a study (TCRdb year 2016). The method was RT-PCR. Sequencer: Illumina MiSeq. TCRdb took the public reads, trimmed them with fastp at Q25, ran MiXCR for clone calling and kept in-frame beta chains. For every CDR3 protein sequence, its rows merge into one entry that carries the most common genes and DNA. The sample yields more than 550,000 distinct CDR3 sequences; approximately 15% were counted once. The ten largest make up roughly 3.9% of the sample. Sequenced sample: memory CD4+ T cells from blood. These receptors all stem from a female donor in good health, serving as a healthy control.

The table lists this clonotype with a few counts. DNA of the CDR3: TGTGCCAGCAGCTTGGGACAGGGATCGAGGGAGACCCAGTACTTC. The encoded protein is CASSLGQGSRETQYF. The chain employs TRBV7-2 and TRBJ2-5; 9 bases align to TRBD1. Germline CDR1 reads SGHTA; CDR2 reads FQGNSA. The CDR3 runs 15 residues. V lost 3 bases and J lost 5; bases outside the gene matches: 7.

The rearrangement links TRBV3-1 to TRBJ2-3, with D tentatively TRBD1 (5 bases). The V gene's germline CDR1 is LGHDT and CDR2 YNNKEL (reference sequence). The CDR3 is 17 amino acids. The ends were cut back, 0 bases at V and 2 bases at J, with 15 bases in the middle. The CDR3, as DNA: TGTGCCAGCAGCCAAGATTTTTGGGGCGGAAACACAGATACGCAGTATTTT. It translates to CASSQDFWGGNTDTQYF.

The table lists this clonotype with many counts. V and J are TRBV20-1 and TRBJ2-7; TRBD1 agrees at 10 bases. Germline CDR1 DFQATT, CDR2 SNEGSKA (reference sequence). The CDR3 extends over 15 amino acids. Unmatched junction bases numbered 4, after V lost 0 bases and J lost 2 bases. Here the CDR3 reads CSARDPTGGPYEQYF. CDR3 bases: TGCAGTGCTAGAGACCCGACAGGGGGCCCCTACGAGCAGTACTTC.

The CDR3 nucleotides are TGCGCCAGCAGCTTGGAAACAGGGCCTGCGTACGAGCAGTACTTC. Its translation: CASSLETGPAYEQYF. The chain recombines TRBV5-1 with TRBJ2-7, with D possibly matching TRBD1 (6 bases). The CDR3 has 15 amino acids. The V end lost 0 bases, the J end lost 4 bases, and 14 bases lay between the germline ends. Germline CDR1 is SGHRS and CDR2 is YFSETQ.

The chain employs TRBV2 and TRBJ1-4; D not certain. The CDR3 is 15 residues long. Germline lookup yields CDR1 SNHLY and CDR2 FYNNEI. V shed 2 bases and J shed 4 bases, with 11 bases lying between them. The CDR3 sequence: CASSELYSVNEKLFF. Written as DNA, the CDR3 is TGTGCCAGCAGTGAACTCTACAGTGTTAATGAAAAACTGTTTTTT.

Remarks on this clonotype: The junction does not match germline at one end; this may be a read error. V usage is TRBV18 and J usage is TRBJ2-1; TRBD2 matches 12 bases. The CDR3 length is 16 residues. CDR1 is KGHSH, CDR2 LQKENI, per germline. Here the CDR3 reads CASSPGLAGSSNEQFF. In nucleotides, the CDR3 is TGTGCCAGCTCACCCGGACTAGCGGGATCCTCCAATGAGCAGTTCTTC.

The chain has TRBV6-1 and TRBJ1-6, with 9 bases aligning to TRBD1. The V gene's germline CDR1 is MNHNS and CDR2 SASEGT. J gave up 8 bases and V 5 bases, and 4 bases lay outside the gene matches. The CDR3 covers 14 residues. DNA for the CDR3: TGTGCCAGCAGTCCGGACAGGGGAGATTCACCCCTCCACTTT. Its protein product is CASSPDRGDSPLHF.

The chain couples TRBV12-3 or TRBV12-4 to TRBJ1-5; 7 nucleotides line up with TRBD1. The junction had 5 bases not matched to a gene; V was cut back by 6 bases and J by 3 bases. This CDR3 spans 14 amino acids. The CDR3, as DNA: TGTGCCAGCAGCCAGACAGGGCCCAATCAGCCCCAGCATTTT. Amino acid sequence: CASSQTGPNQPQHF.